This note documents a single T cell receptor beta chain sequence. Its antigen is still unknown. The junction differs from germline at one of its ends, possibly a read error. TCRdb redid the calling of the 5' RACE reads with MiXCR, one entry per CDR3 protein. The data hold 510,000 or so distinct CDR3 sequences, with 15% to 20% observed a single time. The sample comes from a study of T cells after yellow fever vaccination. Whole-study context: Researchers used SMART-Seq v4 Ultra Low Input to prepare fractions that had low cell numbers.

Study-level findings and limits: Some clonotypes were seen in both the CD4 and the CD8 compartments. These made up a small share and likely arose from convergent recombination. Sorted repertoires could include abundant contaminating clonotypes from bulk cells.

This receptor was identified in a man aged 25-45 years who received the YFV17D yellow fever vaccine. The material was PBMCs, obtained 15 days after the yellow fever booster vaccination.

In DNA form, the CDR3 reads TGCAGTGCCACCAAGGGGGAGAACACTGAAGCCTTCTTT. The encoded protein is CSATKGENTEAFF. This chain links TRBV20-1 with TRBJ1-1; D perhaps matches TRBD1 (6 bases). The CDR3 spans 13 residues. The germline V gene encodes CDR1 DFQATT and CDR2 SNEGSKA (reference sequence).